Each of the 22 T cell receptor beta chains below was sequenced from the same sample in a study of blood T cell repertoires in COVID-19. The table came from immunoSEQ multiplex PCR; TCRdb's copy has only in-frame clones and leaves some out. Of under 200,000 clones listed, around 89% were seen once; the top ten hold about 6.6%. The specimen was PBMCs or T cells enriched from blood (not recorded which). Source of these receptors: a woman aged 45-59 years who had recovered from COVID-19.

This chain uses TRBV11-3 with TRBJ1-5, with D maybe TRBD1 (6 bases). The CDR3 consists of 15 residues. In germline, CDR1 is SGHNT, CDR2 YENEEA. Trimming pared 2 bases from V and 7 bases from J, leaving 15 bases between. This CDR3 reads CASSLTAGEGQPQHF. CDR3 in DNA: TGTGCCAGCAGCTTAACAGCAGGGGAAGGGCAGCCCCAGCATTTT. Together with reference TRBV11-3 and TRBJ1-5, the CDR3 gives the full variable domain: EAGVVQSPRYKIIEKKQPVAFWCNPISGHNTLYWYLQNLGQGPELLIRYENEEAVDDSQLPKDRFSAERLKGVDSTLKIQPAELGDSAVYLCASSLTAGEGQPQHFGDGTRLSIL.

Written as DNA, the CDR3 is TGCAGCTCGGGGGGGTCAGGGCCAGGGGGCTACACCTTC. Encoded protein: CSSGGSGPGGYTF. This chain connects TRBV29-1 to TRBJ1-2; D might be TRBD1 (5 bases). The CDR3 has 13 amino acids. Germline CDR1 and CDR2: SQVTM and ANQGSEA. The V end was cut by 8 bases, the J end by 8 bases, with 21 bases between.

V and J are TRBV7-2 and TRBJ2-7; TRBD1 matches at 9 bases. Germline V lookup: CDR1 SGHTA, CDR2 FQGNSA. The CDR3 is 15 amino acids. Losses at the gene ends were 5 bases for V and 6 bases for J; bases not matched to a gene: 11. The CDR3 region is CASSPTGTGLGEQYF. For the CDR3, the DNA is TGTGCCAGCAGCCCAACCGGGACAGGGCTCGGCGAGCAGTACTTC.

This chain uses TRBV11-3 with TRBJ1-4; perhaps TRBD1 as D (5 bases). The CDR3 totals 13 residues. The V end was cut by 5 bases, the J end by 7 bases, with 11 bases between. Germline CDR1 SGHNT, CDR2 YENEEA. CDR3 in DNA: TGTGCCAGCAGCCTCCGACAGTCTGAAAAACTGTTTTTT. It translates to CASSLRQSEKLFF.

This chain joins TRBV11-2 and TRBJ1-1; 7 positions agree with TRBD1. The ends lost 5 bases at V and 4 bases at J; junction bases unmatched: 7. The CDR3 totals 14 residues. From germline, CDR1 is SGHAT and CDR2 FQNNGV. CDR3 nucleotide sequence: TGTGCCAGCAGCCGAGGGACAGCTACCACTGAAGCTTTCTTT. Amino acid sequence: CASSRGTATTEAFF.

The chain is built from TRBV6-6 and TRBJ1-6; TRBD1 matches at 10 bases. The CDR3 has 14 residues. CDR1 and CDR2 from the germline V gene are MNHNY and SVGAGI (reference sequence). V shed 6 bases, J shed 7 bases, and the junction held 3 bases outside the gene matches. The CDR3 nucleotides read TGTGCCAGCAGATCGGGACAGGGGAATTCACCCCTCCACTTT. It specifies CASRSGQGNSPLHF.

This clone appeared a few times. The chain employs TRBV7-2 and TRBJ1-3, with 7 bases matching TRBD1. J was trimmed by 4 bases and V by 4 bases; bases with no gene match: 7. Per germline, CDR1 SGHTA and CDR2 FQGNSA. There are 15 residues in the CDR3. CDR3 residues: CASSSGQLRGNTIYF. CDR3 DNA: TGTGCCAGCAGCTCGGGACAGCTCAGAGGAAACACCATATATTTT.

The chain links TRBV3-1 (or the pseudogene TRBV3-2) to TRBJ2-2; 8 positions agree with TRBD2. The CDR3 extends over 16 amino acids. V trimming: 1 base; J trimming: 4 bases; junction bases outside the gene matches: 5. Germline V gives CDR1 LGHDT, CDR2 YNNKEL (reference sequence). CDR3 bases: TGTGCCAGCAGCCAAGCTAACGGGGGGGCCACCGGGGAGCTGTTTTTT. It encodes CASSQANGGATGELFF.

The V call is TRBV2, the J call TRBJ2-1; D unresolved. The length of the CDR3 is 15 residues. V was cut by 2 bases and J by 6 bases, with 14 bases left in between. Germline V gives CDR1 SNHLY, CDR2 FYNNEI. CDR3: CASSELVGELNEQFF. In nucleotides, the CDR3 is TGTGCCAGCAGTGAACTAGTAGGAGAACTCAATGAGCAGTTCTTC.

The chain carries TRBV19 and TRBJ1-5, with 9 bases aligning to TRBD1. Germline V CDR1 and CDR2: LNHDA, SQIVND (reference sequence). Trimming at V came to 4 bases and at J to 4 bases, leaving 2 bases not matched to a gene. The CDR3 has 14 amino acids. The CDR3 sequence: CASSRGQGNQPQHF. The CDR3 bases are TGTGCCAGTAGTAGGGGACAGGGAAATCAGCCCCAGCATTTT. Looking up the rest from reference TRBV19 and TRBJ1-5 gives the full variable domain: DGGITQSPKYLFRKEGQNVTLSCEQNLNHDAMYWYRQDPGQGLRLIYYSQIVNDFQKGDIAEGYSVSREKKESFPLTVTSAQKNPTAFYLCASSRGQGNQPQHFGDGTRLSIL.

The chain employs TRBV29-1 and TRBJ2-7; TRBD2 agrees at 8 bases. From germline, CDR1 is SQVTM and CDR2 ANQGSEA. J lost 0 bases, V lost 6 bases, and 7 bases had no gene match. The CDR3 is 14 amino acids. For the CDR3, the DNA is TGCAGCGTGGGAGCGGGGGCCAGCTCCTACGAGCAGTACTTC. Translated: CSVGAGASSYEQYF.

The chain uses TRBV27 and TRBJ1-4; tentative D call: TRBD1 (5 bases). Between the trimmed V and J ends, which lost 5 bases and 0 bases, there was a span of 10 bases. CDR1 MNHEY and CDR2 SMNVEV come from the germline V gene (reference sequence). The CDR3 totals 15 residues. This chain's CDR3 is CASSLRGATNEKLFF. For the CDR3, the DNA is TGTGCCAGCAGTCTGCGGGGGGCAACTAATGAAAAACTGTTTTTT.

This clone appeared once. The chain recombines TRBV18 with TRBJ1-2; 7 bases fit TRBD1. Germline CDR1 KGHSH, CDR2 LQKENI. J lost 7 bases, V lost 2 bases, and 7 bases had no gene match. The CDR3 contains 14 residues. The CDR3 is CASSPGGTVGGYTF. DNA for the CDR3: TGTGCCAGCTCACCAGGGGGGACAGTTGGTGGCTACACCTTC.

This chain links TRBV18 with TRBJ1-1, with TRBD1 identical over 9 bases. The CDR3 has 14 amino acids. V lost 6 bases, J lost 4 bases, and 6 bases stayed unmatched. CDR1 is KGHSH and CDR2 is LQKENI in the germline V gene. The CDR3 region is CASSRDRVGTEAFF. The CDR3 DNA follows: TGTGCCAGCTCCCGGGACAGGGTCGGCACTGAAGCTTTCTTT.

V usage is TRBV4-3 and J usage is TRBJ2-5; 7 bases align to TRBD1. The J segment lost 2 bases and the V segment lost 2 bases, leaving 5 bases of the junction unmatched. The CDR3 consists of 15 residues. Germline CDR1 LGHNA, CDR2 YSLEER. CDR3 loop: CASSQREQGQETQYF. DNA of the CDR3: TGCGCCAGCAGCCAAAGGGAACAGGGGCAAGAGACCCAGTACTTC.

This clone was recorded once. The chain is built from TRBV11-3 and TRBJ2-5, with 10 bases aligning to TRBD1. V shed 4 bases, J shed 5 bases, and the junction held 13 bases outside the gene matches. Germline assignment: CDR1 SGHNT and CDR2 YENEEA. The CDR3 spans 17 residues. CDR3 sequence: CASSSRRQGALVETQYF. The CDR3 region has the DNA TGTGCCAGCAGCTCGAGACGACAGGGGGCCTTGGTGGAGACCCAGTACTTC. The full variable domain, in which reference TRBV11-3 and TRBJ2-5 provide the parts outside the CDR3, is EAGVVQSPRYKIIEKKQPVAFWCNPISGHNTLYWYLQNLGQGPELLIRYENEEAVDDSQLPKDRFSAERLKGVDSTLKIQPAELGDSAVYLCASSSRRQGALVETQYFGPGTRLLVL.

The CDR3 nucleotides read TGTGCCAGTCAAGTAGGGCGGGGAATTTATAGCAATCAGCCCCAGCATTTT. It translates to CASQVGRGIYSNQPQHF. J is TRBJ1-5 and V is TRBV19; no clear D gene. This CDR3 contains 17 residues. V was shortened by 8 bases and J by 0 bases, with 20 bases between the two germline ends. Germline CDR1 LNHDA, CDR2 SQIVND (reference sequence).

This clone was seen only once. V is TRBV21-1 and J is TRBJ2-7; the DNA was not compared with TRBD2, the D call given in the table. TRBV21-1 is given as a pseudogene. This CDR3 region has 23 residues. For the CDR3, the DNA is TGTGCCAGCAGCAAAGCCCCTGGACAGACCCTAGACTACACTAGCGGGGGACACTACGAGCAGTACTTC. This gives the protein CASSKAPGQTLDYTSGGHYEQYF.

This rearrangement joins TRBV3-1 (or the pseudogene TRBV3-2) to TRBJ2-6; the D is unclear. The CDR3 is 16 residues long. CDR1 is LGHDT and CDR2 is YNNKEL in the germline V gene (reference sequence). V was shortened by 3 bases and J by 0 bases, with 9 bases between the two germline ends. This CDR3 is CASSQSIASGANVLTF. The DNA for the CDR3 is TGTGCCAGCAGCCAGAGTATAGCCTCTGGGGCCAACGTCCTGACTTTC.

This clone was seen just once. The chain combines TRBV4-1 with TRBJ2-3; 9 nucleotides line up with TRBD2. This CDR3 spans 17 amino acids. Germline loops: CDR1 MGHRA, CDR2 YSYEKL. J lost 4 bases, V lost 3 bases, and 11 bases had no gene match. The CDR3 here is CASSHNGRGGVADTQYF. For the CDR3, the DNA is TGCGCCAGCAGCCATAACGGGCGGGGGGGAGTGGCAGATACGCAGTATTTT.

CDR3 sequence reads: CASSLSGQEETQYF. As DNA, the CDR3 is TGTGCCAGCAGCCTATCTGGACAGGAAGAGACCCAGTACTTC. V is TRBV5-6 and J is TRBJ2-5; TRBD1 agrees at 7 bases. Germline CDR1 is SGHDT and CDR2 is YYEEEE. Trimming at V came to 4 bases and at J to 3 bases, leaving 6 bases not matched to a gene. This CDR3 is 14 amino acids long.

The chain uses TRBV27 and TRBJ1-2, with 9 bases fitting TRBD1. The CDR3 is made up of 15 amino acids. The junction had 7 bases not matched to a gene; V was cut back by 6 bases and J by 2 bases. Germline V gene lookup returns CDR1 MNHEY and CDR2 SMNVEV (reference sequence). Written as DNA, the CDR3 is TGTGCCAGCAGGACCGGGACAGGGAAAAACTATGGCTACACCTTC. Translation: CASRTGTGKNYGYTF.